This TCR beta chain was identified during a study of control samples from healthy donors and cancer patients. The V end lost 1 base, the J end lost 2 bases, and 12 bases lay between the germline ends. The length of the CDR3 is 15 residues. From germline, CDR1 is SNHLY and CDR2 FYNNEI. Some clones are missing from TCRdb's copy, which holds only in-frame ones; the method was immunoSEQ multiplex PCR. The table lists just under 75,000 clones, roughly 84% of them singletons. The sequence derives from a woman aged 45-65 years in good health. The chain joins TRBV2 to TRBJ2-7; D tentatively fits TRBD1 or TRBD2 (5 bases each). The sequenced sample consisted of blood. The CDR3 loop is CASSEGDPHPYEQYF. The CDR3 DNA follows: TGTGCCAGCAGTGAAGGGGACCCACACCCCTACGAGCAGTACTTC.